This TCR beta chain was sequenced during a study of T cells after yellow fever vaccination. Study at large: SMART-Seq v4 Ultra Low Input handled preparation of low-cell-number fractions. Study-wide points: CD4 and CD8 compartments shared a small share of clonotypes. Booster samples showed a return of most primary-vaccination clones (almost 97% CD4, about 87% CD8).

Template switching by 5'RACE produced TCR cDNA, adding a universal primer site and UMIs. Using its own MiXCR run on the 5' RACE reads, TCRdb lists one record per CDR3 protein. The sample holds just under 600,000 distinct CDR3 sequences, roughly 14% seen once. With 0 bases removed from V and 0 bases from J, the gap between germline ends came to 9 bases. The CDR3 contains 17 residues. Germline CDR1 reads SGHDN; CDR2 reads FVKESK. To note about this clonotype: Its antigen is undetermined.

This TCR was recovered from a man younger than 45 who received the YFV17D yellow fever vaccine. Sequenced here: PBMCs, sampled on the day of the yellow fever booster vaccination. The rearrangement uses TRBV14 and TRBJ2-6; possibly TRBD1 or TRBD2 for D (5 bases each). In DNA form, the CDR3 reads TGTGCCAGCAGCCAAGATAGAGGGGCCTCTGGGGCCAACGTCCTGACTTTC. Residues: CASSQDRGASGANVLTF.